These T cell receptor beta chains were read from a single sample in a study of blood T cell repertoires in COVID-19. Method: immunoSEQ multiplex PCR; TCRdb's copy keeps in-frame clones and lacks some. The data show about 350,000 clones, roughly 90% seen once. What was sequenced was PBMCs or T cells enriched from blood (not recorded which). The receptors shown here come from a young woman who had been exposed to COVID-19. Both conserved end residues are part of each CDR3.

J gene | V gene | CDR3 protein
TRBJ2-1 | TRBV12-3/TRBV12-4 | CASSLLATHEQFF
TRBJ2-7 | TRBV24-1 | CATSDARLAEKEQYF
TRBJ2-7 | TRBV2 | CASRAGTSGYEQYF
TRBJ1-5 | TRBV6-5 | CASRPNGGVGQPQHF
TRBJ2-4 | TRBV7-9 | CASGAGTSGEYF
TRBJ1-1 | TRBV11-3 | CASSRSGDTEAFF
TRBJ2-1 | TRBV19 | CASAAGPLNEQFF
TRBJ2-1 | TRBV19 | CASTIAGVLNNEQFF
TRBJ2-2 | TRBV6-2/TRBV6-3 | CASSRGGSLAGELFF
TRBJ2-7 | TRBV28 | CASRSGQGGYEQYF
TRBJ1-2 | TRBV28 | CASSPPTGENYGYTF
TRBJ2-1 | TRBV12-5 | CASGLAQGDRGYEQFF
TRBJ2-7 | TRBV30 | CAAGSYEQYF